The source of this T cell receptor (beta chain) is a study of blood T cell repertoires in COVID-19. In the study overall: Both acute and convalescent COVID-19 samples were obtained from the United States, Italy and Spain.

V lost 5 bases to trimming and J lost 5 bases; unmatched junction nucleotides: 8. Germline-derived CDR1 and CDR2 are SGHTA and FQGNSA. There are 16 residues in the CDR3. Method: immunoSEQ multiplex PCR; TCRdb's copy keeps in-frame clones and lacks some. The sample has approximately 150,000 clones, 80% to 85% seen once. V and J are TRBV7-2 and TRBJ2-3; 12 nucleotides agree with TRBD2. The source of this sequence is a man in his thirties or forties with COVID-19, enrolled during active disease. The sample comprised peripheral blood. The chain's CDR3 is CASSPRTSGKGDTQYF. CDR3 DNA sequence: TGTGCCAGCAGCCCAAGGACTAGCGGGAAGGGAGATACGCAGTATTTT. Complete variable domain (other parts from reference TRBV7-2 and TRBJ2-3): GAGVSQSPSNKVTEKGKDVELRCDPISGHTALYWYRQSLGQGLEFLIYFQGNSAPDKSGLPSDRFSAERTGGSVSTLTIQRTQQEDSAVYLCASSPRTSGKGDTQYFGPGTRLTVL.